One sample yielded the 21 T cell receptor beta chains listed below, sequenced in a study of STAT5B mutations in CD4+ large granular lymphocyte leukemia. The table came from immunoSEQ multiplex PCR; TCRdb's copy has only in-frame clones and leaves some out. This table holds over 30,000 clones, 70% to 90% found once. The source material was CD4+ T cells from blood buffy coats. The source of these receptors is a human donor in good health.

This chain links TRBV6-6 with TRBJ1-2; possible D gene TRBD1, 6 bases. This CDR3 has 13 amino acids. CDR1 is MNHNY and CDR2 is SVGAGI in the germline V gene (reference sequence). The V and J ends lost 6 bases and 6 bases respectively, with 14 bases between them. This CDR3 is CASRYHSGDGYTF. CDR3 in DNA: TGTGCCAGCAGGTACCACTCAGGGGATGGCTACACCTTC.

This clone was detected only once. The rearrangement uses TRBV6-6 and TRBJ2-3; D unclear. The CDR3 has 12 amino acids. The V gene lost 5 bases and the J gene lost 6 bases, with 9 bases spanning the gap. The germline V gene has CDR1 MNHNY and CDR2 SVGAGI (reference sequence). The CDR3 sequence is CASSRESDTQYF. The CDR3, as DNA: TGTGCCAGCAGTAGAGAGTCGGATACGCAGTATTTT.

The sample holds one count of this clone. This chain joins TRBV2 and TRBJ2-1; TRBD2 is a possible D gene (5 bases). The CDR3 extends over 16 amino acids. Trimming took off 2 bases at V and 0 bases at J, with 11 bases between the two ends. Germline lookup yields CDR1 SNHLY and CDR2 FYNNEI. The CDR3 DNA reads as TGTGCCAGCAGTGAACGGGGTATCCTCTCCTACAATGAGCAGTTCTTC. Its translation: CASSERGILSYNEQFF.

This clone appeared a single time. V gene TRBV4-3 combines with J gene TRBJ2-5, with D possibly being TRBD1 (7 bases). This CDR3 region has 15 residues. From germline, CDR1 is LGHNA and CDR2 YSLEER. V was pared by 0 bases and J by 4 bases, with 12 bases between. The CDR3 DNA reads TGCGCCAGCAGCCAAGATGGCCAGGGGGGAGAGACCCAGTACTTC. As protein: CASSQDGQGGETQYF.

V gene TRBV5-4 combines with J gene TRBJ2-2; D remains ambiguous. Germline values: CDR1 SGHNT, CDR2 YYREEE (reference sequence). The germline V and J ends were trimmed by 0 bases and 0 bases, with 12 bases remaining between them. The CDR3 extends over 17 amino acids. The CDR3 DNA reads TGTGCCAGCAGCTTGGGAATGACTCGTCCGAACACCGGGGAGCTGTTTTTT. Residues: CASSLGMTRPNTGELFF. Drawing the rest from reference TRBV5-4 and TRBJ2-2, the complete variable domain is ETGVTQSPTHLIKTRGQQVTLRCSSQSGHNTVSWYQQALGQGPQFIFQYYREEENGRGNFPPRFSGLQFPNYSSELNVNALELDDSALYLCASSLGMTRPNTGELFFGEGSRLTVL.

The genes are TRBV5-5 and TRBJ2-7; D gene unclear. The CDR3 has 15 amino acids. Between the trimmed V and J ends, which lost 3 bases and 5 bases, there was a span of 18 bases. CDR1 is SGHKS, CDR2 YYEKEE, per germline (reference sequence). CDR3 in DNA: TGTGCCAGCAGCTCGGAGACAAGTTCGTTCCACGAGCAGTACTTC. Translated, it gives CASSSETSSFHEQYF.

The chain joins TRBV10-3 to TRBJ2-3, with 8 positions matching TRBD2. The germline V gene has CDR1 ENHRY and CDR2 SYGVKD. The CDR3 sequence is 14 residues long. The junction had 2 bases not matched to a gene; V was cut back by 4 bases and J by 2 bases. The CDR3 here is CAISGGLDTDTQYF. The DNA for the CDR3 is TGTGCCATCAGTGGGGGACTAGACACAGATACGCAGTATTTT.

This clone was seen once. J is TRBJ1-4 and V is TRBV4-3, with TRBD1 as a possible D gene (5 bases). The CDR3 consists of 16 residues. V was trimmed by 1 base and J by 3 bases, leaving 12 bases between them. Germline loops: CDR1 LGHNA, CDR2 YSLEER. CDR3 nucleotides: TGCGCCAGCAGCCAAGCCGCTGGGGGGGCTAATGAAAAACTGTTTTTT. This encodes CASSQAAGGANEKLFF.

The gene calls are TRBV29-1 and TRBJ2-5; 7 bases are shared with TRBD2. V was clipped by 8 bases and J by 3 bases; unmatched bases: 9. The germline V gene encodes CDR1 SQVTM and CDR2 ANQGSEA. CDR3 length equals 13 residues. CDR3 bases: TGCAGCACCCAGCGGGACGCTGAAGAGACCCAGTACTTC. This sequence encodes CSTQRDAEETQYF.

This sequence joins TRBV5-6 and TRBJ2-7; D uncertain. This CDR3 is 13 amino acids long. V lost 0 bases and J 9 bases, leaving 13 bases between the germline ends. Germline CDR1 reads SGHDT; CDR2 reads YYEEEE. The CDR3, as DNA: TGTGCCAGCAGCTTGGGTCGGCGAGGATGGCAGTACTTC. Protein: CASSLGRRGWQYF.

The chain combines TRBV11-2 with TRBJ1-3; D is perhaps TRBD1 (5 bases). This CDR3 has 16 residues. Per germline, CDR1 SGHAT and CDR2 FQNNGV. The germline V and J ends were trimmed by 2 bases and 4 bases, with 15 bases remaining between them. CDR3: CASSLWDRSFGNTIYF. Here the CDR3 DNA reads TGTGCCAGCAGCTTATGGGACCGATCATTCGGAAACACCATATATTTT.

This chain joins TRBV5-8 and TRBJ2-5, with D possibly matching TRBD2 (5 bases). The CDR3 runs 14 residues. Germline V gene data show CDR1 as SGHTS and CDR2 as YDEGEE. V shed 3 bases and J shed 7 bases, with 16 bases lying between them. CDR3 residues: CASSSPPRDTTQYF. The CDR3 DNA follows: TGTGCCAGCAGCTCGCCCCCGAGGGATACGACCCAGTACTTC. The complete variable domain, with remaining parts taken from reference TRBV5-8 and TRBJ2-5, reads EAGVTQSPTHLIKTRGQQATLRCSPISGHTSVYWYQQALGLGLQFLLWYDEGEERNRGNFPPRFSGRQFPNYSSELNVNALELEDSALYLCASSSPPRDTTQYFGPGTRLLVL.

The chain uses TRBV4-1 and TRBJ2-7; 8 nucleotides agree with TRBD2. This CDR3 has 15 residues. Trimming at V came to 0 bases and at J to 2 bases, leaving 3 bases not matched to a gene. Germline lookup yields CDR1 MGHRA and CDR2 YSYEKL. The CDR3 protein is CASSQELAETYEQYF. In DNA form, the CDR3 reads TGCGCCAGCAGCCAAGAACTAGCGGAAACCTACGAGCAGTACTTC.

V is TRBV19 and J is TRBJ2-1; 13 bases fit TRBD2. The V segment lost 4 bases and the J segment 2 bases; nucleotides outside the gene matches: 5. Germline-derived CDR1 and CDR2 are LNHDA and SQIVND (reference sequence). The CDR3 contains 17 residues. This CDR3 reads CASSRGLAGVAYNEQFF. The CDR3 DNA sequence: TGTGCCAGTAGTAGAGGACTAGCGGGAGTAGCCTACAATGAGCAGTTCTTC. Combining the CDR3 with reference TRBV19 and TRBJ2-1 gives the whole variable domain DGGITQSPKYLFRKEGQNVTLSCEQNLNHDAMYWYRQDPGQGLRLIYYSQIVNDFQKGDIAEGYSVSREKKESFPLTVTSAQKNPTAFYLCASSRGLAGVAYNEQFFGPGTRLTVL.

The V call is TRBV27, the J call TRBJ1-1; the match to TRBD1 covers 11 bases. The J segment lost 10 bases and the V segment lost 5 bases, leaving 12 bases of the junction unmatched. Germline CDR1 is MNHEY and CDR2 is SMNVEV (reference sequence). The CDR3 has 15 amino acids. The CDR3 DNA sequence: TGTGCCAGCAGTCCGCAGCGCGGACAGGGGGCGCGAGCTTTCTTT. This codes for CASSPQRGQGARAFF.

V gene TRBV5-1 combines with J gene TRBJ1-1, with D tentatively TRBD1 (5 bases). Trimming left V 5 bases short and J 1 base short, with 9 bases between. Germline loops: CDR1 SGHRS, CDR2 YFSETQ. The CDR3 is 13 amino acids. In nucleotides, the CDR3 is TGCGCCAGCAGAAATGACAGGAACACTGAAGCTTTCTTT. This translates into CASRNDRNTEAFF.

This clone has only one observation. The chain carries TRBV27 and TRBJ2-7; 12 positions match TRBD2. J lost 6 bases, V lost 6 bases, and 3 bases had no gene match. CDR3 length: 13 residues. The germline gives CDR1 MNHEY, CDR2 SMNVEV (reference sequence). CDR3 DNA sequence: TGTGCCAGCAGCCCTAGCGGGAGGGGCGAGCAGTACTTC. Its protein product is CASSPSGRGEQYF.

The V gene is TRBV2, the J gene TRBJ1-1; TRBD1 is a possible D gene (6 bases). From germline, CDR1 is SNHLY and CDR2 FYNNEI. With 5 bases removed from V and 6 bases from J, the gap between germline ends came to 16 bases. The CDR3 is 14 amino acids. The CDR3 DNA is TGTGCCAGCAGTCGTACGTCGGGGGCCGCTGAAGCTTTCTTT. Amino acids: CASSRTSGAAEAFF.

A note on this clone: The same CDR3 can be traced to other DNA sequences in this sample. This chain links TRBV5-4 with TRBJ2-3; 7 bases align to TRBD1. The CDR3 sequence is 14 residues long. CDR1 is SGHNT, CDR2 YYREEE, per germline (reference sequence). V lost 3 bases to trimming and J lost 3 bases; unmatched junction nucleotides: 4. The CDR3 reads CASSSRTGTDTQYF. The CDR3, as DNA: TGTGCCAGCAGCTCTCGGACAGGAACAGATACGCAGTATTTT.

In the case of this clone: One junction end disagrees with the germline gene, perhaps due to a read error. The chain joins TRBV7-9 to TRBJ1-2; 10 bases align to TRBD1. The CDR3 extends over 12 amino acids. Germline V gives CDR1 SEHNR, CDR2 FQNEAQ (reference sequence). Here the CDR3 DNA reads TGTGCCAGCAGCTGGGGACAGGGGAGGTGGAGCTTC. It is translated as CASSWGQGRWSF. Filled out from reference TRBV7-9 and TRBJ1-2, the complete variable domain reads DTGVSQNPRHKITKRGQNVTFRCDPISEHNRLYWYRQTLGQGPEFLTYFQNEAQLEKSRLLSDRFSAERPKGSFSTLEIQRTEQGDSAMYLCASSWGQGRWSFGSGTRLTVV.

The V gene is TRBV18, the J gene TRBJ2-7, with D tentatively TRBD1 (6 bases). Germline CDR1 is KGHSH and CDR2 is LQKENI. The CDR3 contains 14 residues. Trimming removed 4 bases at V and 3 bases at J, with 13 bases between. The CDR3 region is CASSHRTAHYEQYF. For the CDR3, the DNA is TGTGCCAGCTCACACCGGACAGCGCACTACGAGCAGTACTTC.